This T cell receptor beta chain was profiled in a study of T cells in Graves' hyperthyroidism and ophthalmopathy. Turning to the study itself: Peripheral blood was secured at the point of initial diagnosis, before any treatment.

As for this clonotype: The target antigen is unknown.

Uncontrolled infection, other autoimmune disease, pregnancy and lactation each barred patients from inclusion. Whole-study findings and limits: Ophthalmopathy was told apart from stable hyperthyroidism by a 13 V-J model.

With 6 bases clipped from V and 0 bases from J, the junction kept 6 bases outside the gene matches. The CDR3 totals 16 residues. Germline loops: CDR1 MNHNS, CDR2 SASEGT. RNA transcripts were the template for amplifying TCR beta CDR3 regions. First-round RT-PCR targeting the TCR CDR3 was performed with the HTBI primer set. TCRdb fed the multiplex PCR reads into MiXCR, producing one record per CDR3 protein. There are around 400,000 distinct CDR3 sequences in the sample; less than 20% occur only once, and 25% to 30% lies in the top ten. Input material: blood. This clonotype was obtained from a woman in her late teens or twenties with Graves' hyperthyroidism that later progressed to Graves' ophthalmopathy. The chain joins TRBV6-1 to TRBJ2-1; TRBD2 matches at 9 bases. The CDR3 coding sequence is TGTGCCAGCAGCTCCAATAGCGGGAGCTCCTACAATGAGCAGTTCTTC. Translated, it gives CASSSNSGSSYNEQFF.